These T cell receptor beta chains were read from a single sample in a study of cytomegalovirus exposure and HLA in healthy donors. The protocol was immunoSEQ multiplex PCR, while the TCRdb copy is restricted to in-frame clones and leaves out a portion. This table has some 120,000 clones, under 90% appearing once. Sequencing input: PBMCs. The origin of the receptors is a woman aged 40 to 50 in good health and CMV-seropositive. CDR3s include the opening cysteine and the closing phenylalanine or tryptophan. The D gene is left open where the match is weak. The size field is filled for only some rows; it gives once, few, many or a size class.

CDR3: CASSLGRNTEAFF
DNA: TGTGCCAGCAGCTTAGGTAGGAACACTGAAGCTTTCTTT
size: NA
V: TRBV11-3
J: TRBJ1-1
D: NA

CDR3: CASSPAGSAEAFF
DNA: TGTGCCAGCAGTCCCGCCGGGAGCGCTGAAGCTTTCTTT
size: NA
V: TRBV27
J: TRBJ1-1
D: NA

CDR3: CASSQDLTGGRNEQFF
DNA: TGTGCCAGCAGCCAAGATTTGACGGGAGGTCGCAATGAGCAGTTCTTC
size: NA
V: TRBV4-2
J: TRBJ2-1
D: TRBD2

CDR3: CASSLAGGPFRSTDTQYF
DNA: TGTGCCAGCAGCTTAGCCGGAGGGCCTTTTCGAAGCACAGATACGCAGTATTTT
size: NA
V: TRBV9
J: TRBJ2-3
D: NA

CDR3: CASSLGGISGANVLTF
DNA: TGTGCCAGCAGCTTGGGCGGGATTTCAGGGGCCAACGTCCTGACTTTC
size: NA
V: TRBV7-9
J: TRBJ2-6
D: NA

CDR3: CASSPQGAPYEQYF
DNA: TGTGCCAGCAGCCCACAGGGGGCCCCCTACGAGCAGTACTTC
size: NA
V: TRBV6-6
J: TRBJ2-7
D: TRBD1

CDR3: CASSLASRGVGIWNEQFF
DNA: TGTGCCAGCAGCTTGGCCAGCCGGGGGGTCGGGATATGGAATGAGCAGTTCTTC
size: NA
V: TRBV5-5
J: TRBJ2-1
D: TRBD2

CDR3: CAWSRQGTEAFF
DNA: TGTGCCTGGAGCCGACAGGGCACTGAAGCTTTCTTT
size: once
V: TRBV30
J: TRBJ1-1
D: TRBD1

CDR3: CASSLGTGGGYTF
DNA: TGTGCCAGCAGTTTAGGGACAGGGGGTGGCTACACCTTC
size: few
V: TRBV27
J: TRBJ1-2
D: TRBD1

CDR3: CASSERTGASSYEQYF
DNA: TGTGCCAGCAGTGAGAGGACAGGAGCAAGCTCCTACGAGCAGTACTTC
size: NA
V: TRBV2
J: TRBJ2-7
D: TRBD1

CDR3: CASSLGGGYEQYF
DNA: TGTGCCAGCAGCTTAGGCGGGGGATACGAGCAGTACTTC
size: NA
V: TRBV11-2
J: TRBJ2-7
D: TRBD2

CDR3: CASSPGSSWGLLNTEAFF
DNA: TGTGCCAGCTCACCAGGCAGCTCTTGGGGACTTTTGAACACTGAAGCTTTCTTT
size: NA
V: TRBV18
J: TRBJ1-1
D: NA

CDR3: CASSVERESLLGELFF
DNA: TGTGCCAGCAGCGTAGAGAGGGAGTCGCTTCTAGGGGAGCTGTTTTTT
size: NA
V: TRBV9
J: TRBJ2-2
D: NA

CDR3: CASSASYGEAFF
DNA: TGTGCCAGCAGCGCCAGTTATGGTGAAGCTTTCTTT
size: once
V: TRBV9
J: TRBJ1-1
D: NA

CDR3: CASSVDRAQETQYF
DNA: TGTGCCAGCAGCGTAGACAGGGCACAAGAGACCCAGTACTTC
size: NA
V: TRBV9
J: TRBJ2-5
D: NA

CDR3: CASSLRPDRVNTEAFF
DNA: TGTGCCAGCAGCTTACGGCCCGACAGAGTGAACACTGAAGCTTTCTTT
size: NA
V: TRBV11-3
J: TRBJ1-1
D: NA

CDR3: CASSPPGETQYF
DNA: TGTGCCAGCAGCCCCCCGGGAGAGACCCAGTACTTC
size: NA
V: TRBV7-9
J: TRBJ2-5
D: NA

CDR3: CASSQGGGGTGELFF
DNA: TGCGCCAGCAGCCAAGGTGGGGGAGGTACCGGGGAGCTGTTTTTT
size: NA
V: TRBV4-1
J: TRBJ2-2
D: NA

CDR3: CASSSRTGYEQYF
DNA: TGTGCCAGCAGTTCGAGAACGGGATACGAGCAGTACTTC
size: NA
V: TRBV2
J: TRBJ2-7
D: NA

CDR3: CASSRRLAGPEQFF
DNA: TGTGCCAGCAGCAGAAGACTAGCGGGACCCGAGCAGTTCTTC
size: NA
V: TRBV11-3
J: TRBJ2-1
D: TRBD2

CDR3: CASKYLGDQPQHF
DNA: TGTGCCAGTAAATATTTGGGCGATCAGCCCCAGCATTTT
size: NA
V: TRBV19
J: TRBJ1-5
D: NA

CDR3: CASSLLGQGATSGNTIYF
DNA: TGTGCCAGCAGCTTGCTTGGACAGGGGGCTACATCTGGAAACACCATATATTTT
size: NA
V: TRBV5-6
J: TRBJ1-3
D: TRBD1

CDR3: CASRPGLAYEQYF
DNA: TGTGCCAGCAGACCGGGACTGGCCTACGAGCAGTACTTC
size: once
V: TRBV6-6
J: TRBJ2-7
D: NA

CDR3: CASSYSTESSYEQYF
DNA: TGTGCCAGCAGTTACTCGACAGAGAGCTCCTACGAGCAGTACTTC
size: NA
V: TRBV6-5
J: TRBJ2-7
D: NA

CDR3: CASSQGNSNQPQHF
DNA: TGTGCCAGCAGCCAGGGGAATAGCAATCAGCCCCAGCATTTT
size: NA
V: TRBV9
J: TRBJ1-5
D: NA

CDR3: CASSDTSGRPNTGELFF
DNA: TGTGCCAGCAGTGATACTAGCGGGAGACCCAACACCGGGGAGCTGTTTTTT
size: NA
V: TRBV6-1
J: TRBJ2-2
D: TRBD2

CDR3: CASSLDAGAGNTIYF
DNA: TGTGCCAGCAGCTTAGACGCAGGGGCTGGAAACACCATATATTTT
size: NA
V: TRBV7-9
J: TRBJ1-3
D: NA

CDR3: CASSFRPREGLGDEQFF
DNA: TGCGCCAGCAGCTTTAGGCCCCGGGAGGGCCTTGGGGATGAGCAGTTCTTC
size: NA
V: TRBV5-1
J: TRBJ2-1
D: TRBD2

CDR3: CASRPQGTTEAFF
DNA: TGTGCCAGCAGGCCACAGGGTACCACTGAAGCTTTCTTT
size: NA
V: TRBV28
J: TRBJ1-1
D: NA

CDR3: CASRTPGLNYEQYF
DNA: TGTGCCAGCAGGACACCGGGACTAAACTACGAGCAGTACTTC
size: NA
V: TRBV28
J: TRBJ2-7
D: TRBD2

CDR3: CASTSSGNTIYF
DNA: TGTGCCAGCACCAGCTCTGGAAACACCATATATTTT
size: NA
V: TRBV6-5
J: TRBJ1-3
D: NA

CDR3: CASSYRAGGRTDTQYF
DNA: TGTGCCAGCAGTTACCGAGCGGGAGGCCGCACAGATACGCAGTATTTT
size: NA
V: TRBV6-5
J: TRBJ2-3
D: TRBD2

CDR3: CASRNGQRSYEQYF
DNA: TGTGCCAGCAGAAATGGACAGCGGTCCTACGAGCAGTACTTC
size: NA
V: TRBV7-9
J: TRBJ2-7
D: NA

CDR3: CAWSVRYGVEQETQYF
DNA: TGTGCCTGGAGTGTACGGTATGGAGTCGAGCAAGAGACCCAGTACTTC
size: once
V: TRBV30
J: TRBJ2-5
D: NA

CDR3: CSVGTDYSYNEQFF
DNA: TGCAGCGTGGGGACGGACTACTCCTACAATGAGCAGTTCTTC
size: NA
V: TRBV29-1
J: TRBJ2-1
D: NA

CDR3: CASSIPGSLYEQYF
DNA: TGTGCCAGTAGTATACCCGGGAGCTTATACGAGCAGTACTTC
size: NA
V: TRBV19
J: TRBJ2-7
D: NA

CDR3: CANSYRDRDYGYTF
DNA: TGTGCCAACTCTTACCGGGACAGGGATTATGGCTACACCTTC
size: NA
V: TRBV27
J: TRBJ1-2
D: TRBD1